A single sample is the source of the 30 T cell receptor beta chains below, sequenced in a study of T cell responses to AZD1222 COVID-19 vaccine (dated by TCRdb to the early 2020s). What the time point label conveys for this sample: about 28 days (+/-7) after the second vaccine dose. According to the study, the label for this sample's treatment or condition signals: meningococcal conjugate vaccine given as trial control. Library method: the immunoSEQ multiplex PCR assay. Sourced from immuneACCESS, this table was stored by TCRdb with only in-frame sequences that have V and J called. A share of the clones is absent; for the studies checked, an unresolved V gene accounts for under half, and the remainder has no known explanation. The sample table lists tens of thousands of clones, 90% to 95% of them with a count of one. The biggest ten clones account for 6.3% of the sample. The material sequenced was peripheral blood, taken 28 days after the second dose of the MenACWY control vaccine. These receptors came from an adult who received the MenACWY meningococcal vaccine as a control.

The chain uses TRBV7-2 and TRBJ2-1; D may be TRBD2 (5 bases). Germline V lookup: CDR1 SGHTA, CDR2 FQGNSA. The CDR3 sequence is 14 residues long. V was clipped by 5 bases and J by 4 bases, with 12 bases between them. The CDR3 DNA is TGTGCCAGCAGCCCCCGGACTCGGTACAATGAGCAGTTCTTC. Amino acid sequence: CASSPRTRYNEQFF.

CDR3 sequence (DNA): TGTGCCAGCAGTCTGGGCTGGGGGGGACCGGGGACTGAAGCTTTCTTT. Residues: CASSLGWGGPGTEAFF. This sequence joins TRBV11-2 and TRBJ1-1, with a tentative D call TRBD1 (5 bases). V was shortened by 6 bases and J by 5 bases, with 22 bases between the two germline ends. The germline V gene encodes CDR1 SGHAT and CDR2 FQNNGV. This CDR3 is 16 amino acids long.

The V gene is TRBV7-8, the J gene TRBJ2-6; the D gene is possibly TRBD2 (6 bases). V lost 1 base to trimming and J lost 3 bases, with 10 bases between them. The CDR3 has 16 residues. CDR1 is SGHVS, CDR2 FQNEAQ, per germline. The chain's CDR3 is CASSLERVYGANVLTF. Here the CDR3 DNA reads TGTGCCAGCAGCTTAGAGCGGGTTTATGGGGCCAACGTCCTGACTTTC. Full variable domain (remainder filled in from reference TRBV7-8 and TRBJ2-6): GAGVSQSPRYKVAKRGQDVALRCDPISGHVSLFWYQQALGQGPEFLTYFQNEAQLDKSGLPSDRFFAERPEGSVSTLKIQRTQQEDSAVYLCASSLERVYGANVLTFGAGSRLTVL.

CDR3 region: CASSSYRLGASEQYF. The CDR3 bases are TGTGCCAGCAGTTCTTACAGGTTGGGGGCCTCCGAGCAGTACTTC. The rearrangement joins TRBV28 to TRBJ2-7, with D maybe TRBD1 (6 bases). The germline gives CDR1 MDHEN, CDR2 SYDVKM. V gave up 4 bases and J gave up 6 bases, with 19 bases separating them. The CDR3 has 15 amino acids.

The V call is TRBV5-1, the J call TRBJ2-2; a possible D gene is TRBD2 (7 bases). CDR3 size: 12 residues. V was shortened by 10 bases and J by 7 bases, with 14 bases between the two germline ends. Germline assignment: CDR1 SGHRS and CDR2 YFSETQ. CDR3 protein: CARAGGHGELFF. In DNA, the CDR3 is TGCGCCCGGGCCGGGGGGCACGGGGAGCTGTTTTTT.

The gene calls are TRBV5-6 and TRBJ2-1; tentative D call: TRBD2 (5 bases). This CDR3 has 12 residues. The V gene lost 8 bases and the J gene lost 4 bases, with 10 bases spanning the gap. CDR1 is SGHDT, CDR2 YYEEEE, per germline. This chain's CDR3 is CASGGPYNEQFF. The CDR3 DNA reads TGTGCCAGTGGAGGCCCATACAATGAGCAGTTCTTC.

CDR3: CTSSLLPVPPQETQYF. The DNA of the CDR3 is TGCACCAGCAGCCTCCTCCCGGTGCCACCCCAAGAGACCCAGTACTTC. The chain joins TRBV1 to TRBJ2-5; the D call in the table, TRBD2, was not verified against the DNA. TRBV1 is a recognized pseudogene. The CDR3 length is 16 residues.

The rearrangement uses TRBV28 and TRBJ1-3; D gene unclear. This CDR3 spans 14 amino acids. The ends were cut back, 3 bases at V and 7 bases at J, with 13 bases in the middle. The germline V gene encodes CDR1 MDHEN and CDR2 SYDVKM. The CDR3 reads CASSLGVLRNTIYF. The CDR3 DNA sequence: TGTGCCAGCAGTTTGGGAGTCTTGAGGAACACCATATATTTT.

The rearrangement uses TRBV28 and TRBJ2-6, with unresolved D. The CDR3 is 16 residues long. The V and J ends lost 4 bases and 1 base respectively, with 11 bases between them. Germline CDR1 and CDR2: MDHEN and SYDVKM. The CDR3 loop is CASSSYSQSGANVLTF. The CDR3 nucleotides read TGTGCCAGCAGTTCTTACAGCCAATCTGGGGCCAACGTCCTGACTTTC. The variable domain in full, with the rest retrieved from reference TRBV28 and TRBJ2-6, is DVKVTQSSRYLVKRTGEKVFLECVQDMDHENMFWYRQDPGLGLRLIYFSYDVKMKEKGDIPEGYSVSREKKERFSLILESASTNQTSMYLCASSSYSQSGANVLTFGAGSRLTVL.

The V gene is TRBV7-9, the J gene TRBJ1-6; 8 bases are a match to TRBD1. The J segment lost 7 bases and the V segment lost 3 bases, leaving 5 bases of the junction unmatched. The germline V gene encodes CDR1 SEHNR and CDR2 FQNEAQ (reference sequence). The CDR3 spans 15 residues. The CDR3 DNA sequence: TGTGCCAGCAGCTTCCGGGACAGGTCCAATTCACCCCTCCACTTT. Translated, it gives CASSFRDRSNSPLHF.

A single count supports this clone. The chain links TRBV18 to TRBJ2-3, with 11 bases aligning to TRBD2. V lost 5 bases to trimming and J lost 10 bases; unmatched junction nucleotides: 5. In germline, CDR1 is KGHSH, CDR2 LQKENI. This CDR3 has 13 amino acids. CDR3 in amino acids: CASSSGTSGSQYF. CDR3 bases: TGTGCCAGCTCATCCGGGACTAGCGGCTCGCAGTATTTT.

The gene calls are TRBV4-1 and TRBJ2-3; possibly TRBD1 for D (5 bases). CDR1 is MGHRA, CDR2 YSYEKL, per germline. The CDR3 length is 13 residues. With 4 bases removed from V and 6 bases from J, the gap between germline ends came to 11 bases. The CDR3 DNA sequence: TGCGCCAGCAGCCTCCCTGGGGCGGATACGCAGTATTTT. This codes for CASSLPGADTQYF.

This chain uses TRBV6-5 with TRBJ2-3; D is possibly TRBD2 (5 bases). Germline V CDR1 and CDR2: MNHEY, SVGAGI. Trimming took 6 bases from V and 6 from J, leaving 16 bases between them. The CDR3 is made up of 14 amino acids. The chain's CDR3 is CASRSTRSGDTQYF. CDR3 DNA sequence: TGTGCCAGCAGGTCTACTAGAAGTGGCGATACGCAGTATTTT.

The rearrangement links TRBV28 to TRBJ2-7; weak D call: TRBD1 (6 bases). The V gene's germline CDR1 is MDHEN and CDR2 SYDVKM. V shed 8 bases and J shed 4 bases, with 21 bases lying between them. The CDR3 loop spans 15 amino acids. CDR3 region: CASGPPGTRSYEQYF. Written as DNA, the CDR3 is TGTGCCAGCGGACCCCCCGGGACAAGATCGTACGAGCAGTACTTC.

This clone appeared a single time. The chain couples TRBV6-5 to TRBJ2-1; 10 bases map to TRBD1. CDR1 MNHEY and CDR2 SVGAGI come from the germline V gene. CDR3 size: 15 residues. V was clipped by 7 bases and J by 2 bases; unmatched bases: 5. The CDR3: CASNADRGPYNEQFF. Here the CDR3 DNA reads TGTGCCAGCAACGCCGACAGGGGGCCCTACAATGAGCAGTTCTTC.

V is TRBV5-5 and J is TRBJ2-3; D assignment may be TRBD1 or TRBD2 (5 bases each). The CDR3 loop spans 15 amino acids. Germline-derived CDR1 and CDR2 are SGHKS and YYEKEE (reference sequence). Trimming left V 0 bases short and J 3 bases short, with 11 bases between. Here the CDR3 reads CASSLVQGGTDTQYF. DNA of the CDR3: TGTGCCAGCAGCTTGGTGCAGGGCGGGACAGATACGCAGTATTTT.

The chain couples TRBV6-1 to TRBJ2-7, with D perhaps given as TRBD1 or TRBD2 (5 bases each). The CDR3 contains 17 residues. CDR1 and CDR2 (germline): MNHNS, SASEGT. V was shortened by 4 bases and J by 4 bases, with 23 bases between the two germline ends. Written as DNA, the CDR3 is TGTGCCAGCAGTGCAGGACCCATGGGACGAAGATATTACGAGCAGTACTTC. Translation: CASSAGPMGRRYYEQYF.

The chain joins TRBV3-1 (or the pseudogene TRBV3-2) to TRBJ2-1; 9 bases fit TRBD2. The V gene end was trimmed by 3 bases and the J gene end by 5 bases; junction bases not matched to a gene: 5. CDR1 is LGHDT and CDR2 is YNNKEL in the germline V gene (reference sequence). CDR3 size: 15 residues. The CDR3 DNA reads TGTGCCAGCAGCCAGGCCCTAGCGGGACACAATGAGCAGTTCTTC. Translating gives CASSQALAGHNEQFF.

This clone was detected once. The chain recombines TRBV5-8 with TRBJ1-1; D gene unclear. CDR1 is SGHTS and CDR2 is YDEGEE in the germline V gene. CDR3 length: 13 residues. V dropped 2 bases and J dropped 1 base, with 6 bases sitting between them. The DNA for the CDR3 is TGTGCCAGCAGCTTTTGGGGGAACACTGAAGCTTTCTTT. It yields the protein CASSFWGNTEAFF.

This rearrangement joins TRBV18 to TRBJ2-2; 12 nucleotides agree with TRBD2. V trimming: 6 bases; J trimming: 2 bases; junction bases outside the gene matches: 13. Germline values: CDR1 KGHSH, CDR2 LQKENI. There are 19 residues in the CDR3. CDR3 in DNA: TGTGCCAGCTCCCGAACCCTGACTAGCGGGGGCACTAACACCGGGGAGCTGTTTTTT. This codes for CASSRTLTSGGTNTGELFF.

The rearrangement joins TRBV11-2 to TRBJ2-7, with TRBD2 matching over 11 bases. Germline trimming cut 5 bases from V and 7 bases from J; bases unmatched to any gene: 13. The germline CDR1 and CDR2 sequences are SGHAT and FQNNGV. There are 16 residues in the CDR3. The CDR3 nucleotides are TGTGCCAGCAGCAGAGGGTCCCTAGCGGGAGGCCGTGAGCAGTACTTC. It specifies CASSRGSLAGGREQYF.

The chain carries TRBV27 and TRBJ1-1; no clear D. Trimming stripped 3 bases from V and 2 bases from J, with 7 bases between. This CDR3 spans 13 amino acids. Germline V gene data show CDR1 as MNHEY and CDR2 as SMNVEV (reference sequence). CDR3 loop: CASSFSANTEAFF. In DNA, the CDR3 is TGTGCCAGCAGTTTCTCGGCAAACACTGAAGCTTTCTTT.

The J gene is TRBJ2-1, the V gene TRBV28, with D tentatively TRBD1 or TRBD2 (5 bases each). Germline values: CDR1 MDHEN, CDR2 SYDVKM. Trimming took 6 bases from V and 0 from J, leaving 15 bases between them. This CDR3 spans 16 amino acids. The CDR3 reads CASSTLWGISYNEQFF. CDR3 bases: TGTGCCAGCAGCACCCTTTGGGGGATCTCCTACAATGAGCAGTTCTTC.

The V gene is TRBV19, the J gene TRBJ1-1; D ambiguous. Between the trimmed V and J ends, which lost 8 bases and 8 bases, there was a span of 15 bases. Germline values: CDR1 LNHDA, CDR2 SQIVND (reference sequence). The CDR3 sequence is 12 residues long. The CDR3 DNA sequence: TGTGCCAGTCGCGAGACCTTTGAGGAAGCTTTCTTT. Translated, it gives CASRETFEEAFF.

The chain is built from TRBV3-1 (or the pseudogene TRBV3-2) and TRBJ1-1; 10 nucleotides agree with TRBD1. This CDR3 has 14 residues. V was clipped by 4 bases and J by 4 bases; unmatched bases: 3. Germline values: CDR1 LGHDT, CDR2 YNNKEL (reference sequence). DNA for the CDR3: TGTGCCAGCAGCCTTAGGGACAGGGGCACTGAAGCTTTCTTT. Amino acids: CASSLRDRGTEAFF.

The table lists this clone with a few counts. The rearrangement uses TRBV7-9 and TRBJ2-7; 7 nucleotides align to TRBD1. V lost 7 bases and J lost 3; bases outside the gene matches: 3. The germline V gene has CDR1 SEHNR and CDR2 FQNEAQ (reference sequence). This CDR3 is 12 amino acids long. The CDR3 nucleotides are TGTGCCAGCAACCCAGGGGGCTACGAGCAGTACTTC. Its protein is CASNPGGYEQYF.

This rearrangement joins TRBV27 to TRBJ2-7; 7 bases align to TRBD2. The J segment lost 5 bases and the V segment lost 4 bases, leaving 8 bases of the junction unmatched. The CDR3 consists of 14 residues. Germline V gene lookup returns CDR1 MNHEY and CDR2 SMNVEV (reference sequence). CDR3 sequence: CASSSAGARNEQYF. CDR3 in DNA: TGTGCCAGCAGTTCCGCGGGAGCTCGAAACGAGCAGTACTTC.

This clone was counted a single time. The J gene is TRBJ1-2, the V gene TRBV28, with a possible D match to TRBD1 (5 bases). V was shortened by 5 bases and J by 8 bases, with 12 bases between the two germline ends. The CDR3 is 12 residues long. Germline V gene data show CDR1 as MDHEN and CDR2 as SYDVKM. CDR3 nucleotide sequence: TGTGCCAGCAGTGGGACCGCGCGAGGCTACACCTTC. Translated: CASSGTARGYTF.

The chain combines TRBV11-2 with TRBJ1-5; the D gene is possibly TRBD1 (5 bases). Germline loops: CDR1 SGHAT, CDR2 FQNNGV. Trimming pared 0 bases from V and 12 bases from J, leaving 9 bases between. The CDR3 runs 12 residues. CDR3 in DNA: TGTGCCAGCAGCTTAGACCCAGGGATCCAGCATTTT. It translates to CASSLDPGIQHF.

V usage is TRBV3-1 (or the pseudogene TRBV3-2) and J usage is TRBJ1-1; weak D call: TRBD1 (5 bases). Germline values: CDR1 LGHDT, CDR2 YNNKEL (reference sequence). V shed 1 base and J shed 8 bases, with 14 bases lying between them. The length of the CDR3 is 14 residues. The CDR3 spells CASSQGSGLLEAFF. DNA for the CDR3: TGTGCCAGCAGCCAAGGGTCGGGGCTGTTGGAAGCTTTCTTT.